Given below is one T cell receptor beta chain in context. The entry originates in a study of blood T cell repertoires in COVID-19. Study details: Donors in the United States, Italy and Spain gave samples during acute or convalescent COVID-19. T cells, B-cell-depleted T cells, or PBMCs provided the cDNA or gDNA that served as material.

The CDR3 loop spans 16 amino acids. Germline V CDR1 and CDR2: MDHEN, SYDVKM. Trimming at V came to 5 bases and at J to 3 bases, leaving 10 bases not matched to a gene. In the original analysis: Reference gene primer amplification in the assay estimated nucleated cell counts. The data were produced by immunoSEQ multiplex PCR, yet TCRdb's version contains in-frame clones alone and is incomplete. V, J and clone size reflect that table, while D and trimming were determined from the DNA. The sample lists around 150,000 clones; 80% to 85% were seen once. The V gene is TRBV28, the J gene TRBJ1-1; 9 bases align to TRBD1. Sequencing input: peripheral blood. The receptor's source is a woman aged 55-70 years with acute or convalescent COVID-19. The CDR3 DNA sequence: TGTGCCAGCAGTCTTATTGGGACAGGGAAAGACACTGAAGCTTTCTTT. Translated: CASSLIGTGKDTEAFF.